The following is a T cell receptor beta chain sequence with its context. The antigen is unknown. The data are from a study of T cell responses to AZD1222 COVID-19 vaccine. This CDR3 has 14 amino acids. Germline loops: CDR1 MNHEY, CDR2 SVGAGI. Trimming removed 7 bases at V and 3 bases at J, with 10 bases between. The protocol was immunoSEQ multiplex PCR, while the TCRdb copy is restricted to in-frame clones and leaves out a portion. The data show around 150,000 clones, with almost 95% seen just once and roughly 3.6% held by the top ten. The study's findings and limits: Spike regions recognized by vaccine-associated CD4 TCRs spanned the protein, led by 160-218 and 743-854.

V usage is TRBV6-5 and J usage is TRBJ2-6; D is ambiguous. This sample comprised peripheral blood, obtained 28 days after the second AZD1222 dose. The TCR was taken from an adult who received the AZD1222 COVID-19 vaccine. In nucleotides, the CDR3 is TGTGCCAGCAAACATAGTGGTGGGGCCAACGTCCTGACTTTC. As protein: CASKHSGGANVLTF.